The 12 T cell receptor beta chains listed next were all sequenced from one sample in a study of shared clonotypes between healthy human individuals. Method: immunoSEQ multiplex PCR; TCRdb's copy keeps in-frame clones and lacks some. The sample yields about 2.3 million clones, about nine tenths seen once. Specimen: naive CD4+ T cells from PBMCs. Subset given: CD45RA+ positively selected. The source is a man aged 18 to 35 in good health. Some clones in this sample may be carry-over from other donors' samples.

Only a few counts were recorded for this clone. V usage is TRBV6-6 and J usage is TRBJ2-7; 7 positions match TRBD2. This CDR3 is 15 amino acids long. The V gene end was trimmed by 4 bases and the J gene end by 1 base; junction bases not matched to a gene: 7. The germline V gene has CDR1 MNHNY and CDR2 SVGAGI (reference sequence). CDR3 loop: CASSSRLGGSYEQYF. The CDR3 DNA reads TGTGCCAGCAGTTCCCGACTGGGAGGGTCCTACGAGCAGTACTTC.

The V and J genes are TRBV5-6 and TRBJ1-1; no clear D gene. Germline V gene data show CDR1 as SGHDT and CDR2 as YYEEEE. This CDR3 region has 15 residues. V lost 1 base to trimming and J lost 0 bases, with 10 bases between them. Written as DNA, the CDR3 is TGTGCCAGCAGCTTGTTTCCGGGGATGAACACTGAAGCTTTCTTT. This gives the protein CASSLFPGMNTEAFF.

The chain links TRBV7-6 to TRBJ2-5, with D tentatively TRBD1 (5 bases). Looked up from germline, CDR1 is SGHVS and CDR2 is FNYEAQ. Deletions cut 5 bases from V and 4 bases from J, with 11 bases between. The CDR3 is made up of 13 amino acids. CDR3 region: CASSAARAETQYF. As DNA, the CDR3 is TGTGCCAGCAGCGCGGCCAGGGCAGAGACCCAGTACTTC.

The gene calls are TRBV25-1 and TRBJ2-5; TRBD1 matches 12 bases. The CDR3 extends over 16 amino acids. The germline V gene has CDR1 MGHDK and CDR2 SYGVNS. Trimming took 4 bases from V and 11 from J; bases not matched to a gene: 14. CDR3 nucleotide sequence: TGTGCCAGCAGTGCATCCCCGGGACAGGGGGCGGGGGAGCAGTACTTC. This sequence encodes CASSASPGQGAGEQYF.

The CDR3 bases are TGTGCCAGCAGTTTACAGGGGGCTTACAATGAGCAGTTCTTC. Amino acid sequence: CASSLQGAYNEQFF. The chain uses TRBV27 and TRBJ2-1; 8 bases are shared with TRBD1. The junction had 1 base not matched to a gene; V was cut back by 2 bases and J by 4 bases. The CDR3 is 14 amino acids. The germline V gene encodes CDR1 MNHEY and CDR2 SMNVEV (reference sequence).

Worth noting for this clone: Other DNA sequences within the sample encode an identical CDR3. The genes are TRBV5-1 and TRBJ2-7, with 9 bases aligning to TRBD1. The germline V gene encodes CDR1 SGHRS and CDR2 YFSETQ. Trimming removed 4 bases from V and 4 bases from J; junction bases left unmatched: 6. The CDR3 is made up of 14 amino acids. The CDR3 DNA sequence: TGCGCCAGCAGCCTACAGGGGGCAGGGTACGAGCAGTACTTC. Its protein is CASSLQGAGYEQYF.

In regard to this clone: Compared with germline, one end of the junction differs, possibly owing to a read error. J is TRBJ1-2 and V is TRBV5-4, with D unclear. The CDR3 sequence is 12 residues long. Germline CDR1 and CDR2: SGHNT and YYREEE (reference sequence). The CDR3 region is CESGGGNYGYTF. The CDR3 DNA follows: TGCGAAAGCGGAGGAGGAAACTATGGCTACACCTTC.

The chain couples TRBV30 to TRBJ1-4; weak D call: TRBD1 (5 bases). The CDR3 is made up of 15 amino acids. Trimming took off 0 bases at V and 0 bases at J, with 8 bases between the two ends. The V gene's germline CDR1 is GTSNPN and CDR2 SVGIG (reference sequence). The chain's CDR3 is CAWSVGGTTNEKLFF. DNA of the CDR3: TGTGCCTGGAGTGTTGGGGGGACAACTAATGAAAAACTGTTTTTT.

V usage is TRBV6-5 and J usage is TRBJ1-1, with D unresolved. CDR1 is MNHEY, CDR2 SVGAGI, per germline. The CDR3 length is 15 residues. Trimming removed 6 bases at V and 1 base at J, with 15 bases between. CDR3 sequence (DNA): TGTGCCAGCAGGCCCTACACGGCGGGGAACACTGAAGCTTTCTTT. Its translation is CASRPYTAGNTEAFF.

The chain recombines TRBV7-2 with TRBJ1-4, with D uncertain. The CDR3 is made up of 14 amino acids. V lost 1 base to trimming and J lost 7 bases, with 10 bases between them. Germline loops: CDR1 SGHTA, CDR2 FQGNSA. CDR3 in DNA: TGTGCCAGCAGCTTAGTAGGTAGTGGTGAAAAACTGTTTTTT. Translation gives CASSLVGSGEKLFF.

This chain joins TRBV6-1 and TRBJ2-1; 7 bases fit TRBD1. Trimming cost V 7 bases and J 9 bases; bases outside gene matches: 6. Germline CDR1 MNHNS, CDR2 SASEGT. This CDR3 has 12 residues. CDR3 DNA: TGTGCCAGCAATATCAACAGGGGTGAGCAGTTCTTC. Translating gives CASNINRGEQFF.

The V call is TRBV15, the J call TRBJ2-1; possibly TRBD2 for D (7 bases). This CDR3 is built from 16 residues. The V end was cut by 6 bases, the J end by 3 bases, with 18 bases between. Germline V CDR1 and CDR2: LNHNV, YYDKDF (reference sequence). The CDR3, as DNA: TGTGCCACCAGGAGGACCGGGGGGCTGAACTACAATGAGCAGTTCTTC. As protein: CATRRTGGLNYNEQFF.